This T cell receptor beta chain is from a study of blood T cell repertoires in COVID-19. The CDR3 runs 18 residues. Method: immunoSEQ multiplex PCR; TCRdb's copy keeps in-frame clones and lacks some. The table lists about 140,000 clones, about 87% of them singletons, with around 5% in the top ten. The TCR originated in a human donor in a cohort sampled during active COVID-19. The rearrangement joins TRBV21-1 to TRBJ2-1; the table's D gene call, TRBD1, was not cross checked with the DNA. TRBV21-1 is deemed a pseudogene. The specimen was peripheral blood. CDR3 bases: TGTGCCAGCAGCAAAGCAATAGGACAGGGGAGCTCCTACAATGAGCAGTTCTTC. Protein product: CASSKAIGQGSSYNEQFF.